A selection of T cell receptor beta chains follows, all from one sample in a study of OX40 agonist ivuxolimab in advanced cancers. Using immunoSEQ multiplex PCR, the repertoire was profiled, and TCRdb retains in-frame clones only, with some absent. The top ten hold 12% of the sample, which has about 55,000 clones, 70% to 90% seen once. This specimen was CD4+ or CD8+ T cells sorted from blood, taken in a trial of the OX40 agonist ivuxolimab. These receptors were collected from an adult with an advanced solid tumor such as melanoma, head and neck, liver or kidney cancer. Both conserved end residues are part of each CDR3. A D gene is named only where the DNA matches it firmly. The size of a clone is reported for some rows only, either as once, few or many, or as a class for expanded clones.

clone size: NA
V gene: TRBV7-9
J gene: TRBJ1-5
D gene: NA
CDR3 DNA: TGTGCCAGCAGCTTAAACGCCGACAATCAGCCCCAGCATTTT
CDR3 protein: CASSLNADNQPQHF

clone size: NA
V gene: TRBV11-2
J gene: TRBJ2-3
D gene: TRBD1
CDR3 DNA: TGTGCCAGCAGCACCCACAGGGGGCGCGGCACAGATACGCAGTATTTT
CDR3 protein: CASSTHRGRGTDTQYF

clone size: once
V gene: TRBV5-4
J gene: TRBJ2-3
D gene: NA
CDR3 DNA: TGTGCCAGCAGCTTGGGGCCGACAGCTACGCAGTATTTT
CDR3 protein: CASSLGPTATQYF

clone size: NA
V gene: TRBV6-1
J gene: TRBJ2-3
D gene: TRBD2
CDR3 DNA: TGTGCCAGCAGTGATCTAGCGGGGGCAGATACGCAGTATTTT
CDR3 protein: CASSDLAGADTQYF

clone size: NA
V gene: TRBV7-9
J gene: TRBJ1-1
D gene: NA
CDR3 DNA: TGTGCCAGCAGCGACCCTACAGATGGGTACACTGAAGCTTTCTTT
CDR3 protein: CASSDPTDGYTEAFF

clone size: NA
V gene: TRBV7-3
J gene: TRBJ2-1
D gene: TRBD2
CDR3 DNA: TGTGCCAGCAGCTTAGATAAGCGGGGGGGCAGTGAGCAGTTCTTC
CDR3 protein: CASSLDKRGGSEQFF

clone size: once
V gene: TRBV4-3
J gene: TRBJ1-1
D gene: TRBD1
CDR3 DNA: TGCGCCAGCAGAACGGACAGGGGTAGTTGGGACACTGAAGCTTTCTTT
CDR3 protein: CASRTDRGSWDTEAFF

clone size: NA
V gene: TRBV12-5
J gene: TRBJ2-3
D gene: TRBD2
CDR3 DNA: TGTGCTAGTGCCAATCCCGGGACTAGATTAACAGATACGCAGTATTTT
CDR3 protein: CASANPGTRLTDTQYF

clone size: few
V gene: TRBV6-5
J gene: TRBJ2-7
D gene: NA
CDR3 DNA: TGTGCCAGCAGCCCCCAAGGGGAGGACGAGCAGTACTTC
CDR3 protein: CASSPQGEDEQYF

clone size: NA
V gene: TRBV5-6
J gene: TRBJ2-2
D gene: NA
CDR3 DNA: TGTGCCAGCAGCTTAGACAGTTTCGGGGAGCTGTTTTTT
CDR3 protein: CASSLDSFGELFF

clone size: NA
V gene: TRBV4-3
J gene: TRBJ1-2
D gene: NA
CDR3 DNA: TGCGCCAGCAGCCAGGATATACGGGGCTATGGCTACACCTTC
CDR3 protein: CASSQDIRGYGYTF

clone size: NA
V gene: TRBV28
J gene: TRBJ1-2
D gene: NA
CDR3 DNA: TGTGCCAGCAGCCCGGTAGCTAACTATGGCTACACCTTC
CDR3 protein: CASSPVANYGYTF

clone size: once
V gene: TRBV4-2
J gene: TRBJ2-2
D gene: NA
CDR3 DNA: TGTGCCAGCAGCCCACTCGACAGCACGAACACCGGGGAGCTGTTTTTT
CDR3 protein: CASSPLDSTNTGELFF

clone size: NA
V gene: TRBV27
J gene: TRBJ2-2
D gene: NA
CDR3 DNA: TGTGCCAGCAGTCCGGGAACTATAACGGGGGAGCTGTTTTTT
CDR3 protein: CASSPGTITGELFF

clone size: NA
V gene: TRBV9
J gene: TRBJ2-2
D gene: NA
CDR3 DNA: TGTGCCAGCAGCACCGATTTGGGGGGCGGGGAGCTGTTTTTT
CDR3 protein: CASSTDLGGGELFF

clone size: NA
V gene: TRBV2
J gene: TRBJ2-1
D gene: TRBD2
CDR3 DNA: TGTGCCAGCATCCCCGGGGGAGGGGCCCAGTTCTTC
CDR3 protein: CASIPGGGAQFF

clone size: few
V gene: TRBV19
J gene: TRBJ1-1
D gene: NA
CDR3 DNA: TGTGCCAGTAGCTTCCTGGGAGGGGAAGCTTTCTTT
CDR3 protein: CASSFLGGEAFF

clone size: NA
V gene: TRBV6-5
J gene: TRBJ1-5
D gene: NA
CDR3 DNA: TGTGCCAGCAGTTACTCGGAAAGGATGGATCAGCCCCAGCATTTT
CDR3 protein: CASSYSERMDQPQHF

clone size: NA
V gene: TRBV10-3
J gene: TRBJ2-7
D gene: TRBD1
CDR3 DNA: TGTGCCATCAGTGAGCCACAGGGGGGCGAGCAGTACTTC
CDR3 protein: CAISEPQGGEQYF

clone size: NA
V gene: TRBV7-9
J gene: TRBJ1-2
D gene: TRBD1
CDR3 DNA: TGTGCCAGCTGGCCAGGGGGCAACTATGGCTACACCTTC
CDR3 protein: CASWPGGNYGYTF

clone size: once
V gene: TRBV7-2
J gene: TRBJ2-1
D gene: NA
CDR3 DNA: TGTGCCAGCAGCTTAGCAGCGCCACAGTGGGGGGGCTATGAGCAGTTCTTC
CDR3 protein: CASSLAAPQWGGYEQFF

clone size: NA
V gene: TRBV6-5
J gene: TRBJ1-1
D gene: NA
CDR3 DNA: TGTGCCAGCAGTCCCGCCTGGACAGCGAACACTGAAGCTTTCTTT
CDR3 protein: CASSPAWTANTEAFF

clone size: NA
V gene: TRBV7-8
J gene: TRBJ2-5
D gene: NA
CDR3 DNA: TGTGCCAGCAGCCCACTCCGGGACATCCAAGAGACCCAGTACTTC
CDR3 protein: CASSPLRDIQETQYF

clone size: NA
V gene: TRBV7-9
J gene: TRBJ2-7
D gene: TRBD1
CDR3 DNA: TGTGCCAGCAGCTTTACCGGGACAGACTACGAGCAGTACTTC
CDR3 protein: CASSFTGTDYEQYF

clone size: once
V gene: TRBV6-1
J gene: TRBJ1-1
D gene: NA
CDR3 DNA: TGTGCCAGCAGTGAATTCCGGGGTTTCGCTTTCTTT
CDR3 protein: CASSEFRGFAFF

clone size: NA
V gene: TRBV7-9
J gene: TRBJ1-5
D gene: TRBD1
CDR3 DNA: TGTGCCAGCAGCTTATCCGGGACAGCTAATCAGCCCCAGCATTTT
CDR3 protein: CASSLSGTANQPQHF

clone size: NA
V gene: TRBV5-1
J gene: TRBJ1-1
D gene: NA
CDR3 DNA: TGCGCCAGCAGCTTGGGGGGGAGAGTAAACACTGAAGCTTTCTTT
CDR3 protein: CASSLGGRVNTEAFF

clone size: NA
V gene: TRBV5-6
J gene: TRBJ1-1
D gene: NA
CDR3 DNA: TGTGCCAGCAGCTTCCCGACAGTTAACACTGAAGCTTTCTTT
CDR3 protein: CASSFPTVNTEAFF

clone size: NA
V gene: TRBV6-6
J gene: TRBJ2-5
D gene: NA
CDR3 DNA: TGTGCCAGCAGTTACTCCGGGCCGGGGACCCAGTACTTC
CDR3 protein: CASSYSGPGTQYF

clone size: NA
V gene: TRBV6-1
J gene: TRBJ2-1
D gene: NA
CDR3 DNA: TGTGCCAGCAGTGAAAACTACAATGAGCAGTTCTTC
CDR3 protein: CASSENYNEQFF

clone size: NA
V gene: TRBV14
J gene: TRBJ2-5
D gene: NA
CDR3 DNA: TGTGCCAGCGGCGAGACTAGTGGGGGAGTTCAAGAGACCCAGTACTTC
CDR3 protein: CASGETSGGVQETQYF

clone size: NA
V gene: TRBV28
J gene: TRBJ2-1
D gene: TRBD2
CDR3 DNA: TGTGCCAGCTCACCCGGGGGGGGTTACAATGAGCAGTTCTTC
CDR3 protein: CASSPGGGYNEQFF

clone size: NA
V gene: TRBV28
J gene: TRBJ1-5
D gene: TRBD1
CDR3 DNA: TGTGCCAGCAGTTTGACTCGGACAGGGGAAAATAGCAATCAGCCCCAGCATTTT
CDR3 protein: CASSLTRTGENSNQPQHF

clone size: NA
V gene: TRBV2
J gene: TRBJ1-1
D gene: TRBD1
CDR3 DNA: TGTGCCAGCAGTGAAGTATGGGGACAGGCTTTCTTT
CDR3 protein: CASSEVWGQAFF

clone size: NA
V gene: TRBV27
J gene: TRBJ2-3
D gene: NA
CDR3 DNA: TGTGCCAGCACCCGTTGGTGGGGGGGGGCTGTCACAGATACGCAGTATTTT
CDR3 protein: CASTRWWGGAVTDTQYF

clone size: NA
V gene: TRBV19
J gene: TRBJ2-1
D gene: NA
CDR3 DNA: TGTGCCAGTTCGATTCCCTCCTCTGACAATGAGCAGTTCTTC
CDR3 protein: CASSIPSSDNEQFF

clone size: NA
V gene: TRBV6-5
J gene: TRBJ2-1
D gene: TRBD2
CDR3 DNA: TGTGCCAGCCGAGGTAGCGGGTCCACCTACAATGAGCAGTTCTTC
CDR3 protein: CASRGSGSTYNEQFF

clone size: once
V gene: TRBV28
J gene: TRBJ1-3
D gene: NA
CDR3 DNA: TGTGCCAGCAGTTTTGTGGCAGTAGGAAACACCATATATTTT
CDR3 protein: CASSFVAVGNTIYF